The clone carrying this T cell receptor beta chain was seen many times. PCR was performed a second time for about 6 to 11 cycles using a sample-barcoded 5' primer and a J-beta primer mix. A 12-random-nucleotide template-switch adaptor tagged each cDNA molecule. TCRdb reanalysed the 5' RACE reads using MiXCR and keeps one entry per CDR3 protein. The repertoire holds about 1.5 million distinct CDR3 sequences, with around 40% as singletons. The record originates from a study of blood T cells in healthy people across ages. The CDR3 extends over 16 amino acids. With V trimmed by 5 bases and J by 0 bases, 10 bases remained unmatched. Germline lookup yields CDR1 DFQATT and CDR2 SNEGSKA (reference sequence).

This sequence was found in a woman aged 18-29 years in good health. The sample was blood. The rearrangement links TRBV20-1 to TRBJ1-5, with TRBD1 matching 7 bases. In nucleotides, the CDR3 is TGCAGTGCTGGACAAACAGGGGTCGGTAGCAATCAGCCCCAGCATTTT. Translated, it gives CSAGQTGVGSNQPQHF.